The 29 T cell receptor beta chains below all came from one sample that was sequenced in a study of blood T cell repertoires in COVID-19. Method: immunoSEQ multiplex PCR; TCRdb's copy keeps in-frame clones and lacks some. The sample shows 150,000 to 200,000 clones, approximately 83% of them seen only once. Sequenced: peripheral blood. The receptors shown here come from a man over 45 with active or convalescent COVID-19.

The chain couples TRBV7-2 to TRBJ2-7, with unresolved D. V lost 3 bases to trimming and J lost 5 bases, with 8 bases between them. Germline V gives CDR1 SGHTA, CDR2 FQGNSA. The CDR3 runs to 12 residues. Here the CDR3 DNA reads TGTGCCAGCAGCTTTGATTCAGACGAGCAGTACTTC. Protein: CASSFDSDEQYF.

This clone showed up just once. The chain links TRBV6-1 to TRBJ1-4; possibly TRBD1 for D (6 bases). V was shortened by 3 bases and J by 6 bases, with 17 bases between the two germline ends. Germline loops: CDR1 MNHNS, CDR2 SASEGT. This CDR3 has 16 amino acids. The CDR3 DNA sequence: TGTGCCAGCAGTGAGGACCCTCGGGGGGCTCATGAAAAACTGTTTTTT. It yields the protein CASSEDPRGAHEKLFF.

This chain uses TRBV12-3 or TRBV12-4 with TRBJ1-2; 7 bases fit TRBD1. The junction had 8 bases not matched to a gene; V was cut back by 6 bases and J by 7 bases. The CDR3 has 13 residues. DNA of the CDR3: TGTGCCAGCAGCCTTATGGGACAGCTTGGCTACACCTTC. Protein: CASSLMGQLGYTF.

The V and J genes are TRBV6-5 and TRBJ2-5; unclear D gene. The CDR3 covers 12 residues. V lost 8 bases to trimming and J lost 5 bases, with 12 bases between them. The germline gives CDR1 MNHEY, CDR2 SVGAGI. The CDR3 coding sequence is TGTGCCAGCGCTACGCCTGTCGAGACCCAGTACTTC. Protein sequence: CASATPVETQYF.

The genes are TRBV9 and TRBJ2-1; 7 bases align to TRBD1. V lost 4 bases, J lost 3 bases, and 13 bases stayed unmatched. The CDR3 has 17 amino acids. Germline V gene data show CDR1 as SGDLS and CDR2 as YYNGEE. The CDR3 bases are TGTGCCAGCAGCCCCAGACAGGGCGCACAAGGCTACAATGAGCAGTTCTTC. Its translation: CASSPRQGAQGYNEQFF.

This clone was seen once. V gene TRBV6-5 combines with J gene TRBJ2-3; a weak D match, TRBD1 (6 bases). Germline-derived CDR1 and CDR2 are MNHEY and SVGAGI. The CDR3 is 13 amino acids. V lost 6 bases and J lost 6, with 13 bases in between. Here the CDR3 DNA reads TGTGCCAGCAGAACGCAGGGGTTGGATACGCAGTATTTT. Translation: CASRTQGLDTQYF.

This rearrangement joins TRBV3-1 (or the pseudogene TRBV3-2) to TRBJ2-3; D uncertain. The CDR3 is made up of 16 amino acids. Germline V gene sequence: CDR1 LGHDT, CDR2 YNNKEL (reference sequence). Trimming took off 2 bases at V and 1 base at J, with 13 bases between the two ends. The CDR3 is CASSQIGMTGTDTQYF. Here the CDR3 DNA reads TGTGCCAGCAGCCAAATTGGCATGACTGGCACAGATACGCAGTATTTT.

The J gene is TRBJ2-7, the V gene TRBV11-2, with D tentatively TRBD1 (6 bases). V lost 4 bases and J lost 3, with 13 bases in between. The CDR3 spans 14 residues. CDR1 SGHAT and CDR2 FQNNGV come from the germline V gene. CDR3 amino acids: CASSSGQLSYEQYF. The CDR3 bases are TGTGCCAGCAGCTCAGGACAGCTGAGCTACGAGCAGTACTTC.

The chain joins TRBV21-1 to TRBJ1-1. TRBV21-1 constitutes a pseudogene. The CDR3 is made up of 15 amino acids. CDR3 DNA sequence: TGTGCCAGCAGCAAAGGAACCGGGGGGAACACTGAAGCTTTCTTT. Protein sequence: CASSKGTGGNTEAFF.

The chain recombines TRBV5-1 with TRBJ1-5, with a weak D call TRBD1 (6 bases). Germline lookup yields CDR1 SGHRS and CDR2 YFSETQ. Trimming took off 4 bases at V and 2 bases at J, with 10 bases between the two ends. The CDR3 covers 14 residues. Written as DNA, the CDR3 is TGCGCCAGCAGCGAATCAGGGGGCAATCAGCCCCAGCATTTT. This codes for CASSESGGNQPQHF.

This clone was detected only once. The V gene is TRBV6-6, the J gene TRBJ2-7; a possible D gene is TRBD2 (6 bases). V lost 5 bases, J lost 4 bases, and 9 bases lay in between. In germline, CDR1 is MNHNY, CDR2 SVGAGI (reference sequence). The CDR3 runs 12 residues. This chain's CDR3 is CASSTLAYEQYF. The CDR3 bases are TGTGCCAGCAGTACACTAGCTTACGAGCAGTACTTC.

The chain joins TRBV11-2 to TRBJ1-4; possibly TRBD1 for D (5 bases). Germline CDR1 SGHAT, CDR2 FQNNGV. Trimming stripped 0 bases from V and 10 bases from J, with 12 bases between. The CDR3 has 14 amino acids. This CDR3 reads CASSLERGGGKLFF. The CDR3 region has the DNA TGTGCCAGCAGCTTAGAGAGGGGAGGCGGAAAACTGTTTTTT.

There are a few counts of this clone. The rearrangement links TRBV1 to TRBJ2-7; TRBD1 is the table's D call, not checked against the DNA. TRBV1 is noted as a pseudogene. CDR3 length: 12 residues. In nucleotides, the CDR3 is TGCAGCGTAGGAGGACAGAGCCACGAGCAGTACTTC. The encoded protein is CSVGGQSHEQYF.

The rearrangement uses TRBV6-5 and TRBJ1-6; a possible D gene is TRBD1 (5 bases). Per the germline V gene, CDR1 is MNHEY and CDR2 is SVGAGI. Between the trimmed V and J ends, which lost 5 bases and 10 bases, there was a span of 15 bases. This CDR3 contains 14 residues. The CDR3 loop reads CASSRREVGSPLHF. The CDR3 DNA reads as TGTGCCAGCAGTCGCAGGGAGGTGGGATCACCCCTCCACTTT.

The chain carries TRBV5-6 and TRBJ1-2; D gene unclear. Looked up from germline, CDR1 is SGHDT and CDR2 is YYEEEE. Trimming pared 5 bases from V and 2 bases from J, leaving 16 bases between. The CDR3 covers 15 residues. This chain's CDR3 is CASSTQRALNYGYTF. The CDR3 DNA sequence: TGTGCCAGCAGTACACAGAGGGCCTTAAACTATGGCTACACCTTC.

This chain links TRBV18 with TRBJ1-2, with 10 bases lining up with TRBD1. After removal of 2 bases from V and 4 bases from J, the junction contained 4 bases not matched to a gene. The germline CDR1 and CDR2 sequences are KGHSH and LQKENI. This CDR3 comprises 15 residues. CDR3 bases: TGTGCCAGCTCACCAGGGACAGGGGAAGTCTATGGCTACACCTTC. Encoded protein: CASSPGTGEVYGYTF. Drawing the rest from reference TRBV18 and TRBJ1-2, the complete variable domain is NAGVMQNPRHLVRRRGQEARLRCSPMKGHSHVYWYRQLPEEGLKFMVYLQKENIIDESGMPKERFSAEFPKEGPSILRIQQVVRGDSAAYFCASSPGTGEVYGYTFGSGTRLTVV.

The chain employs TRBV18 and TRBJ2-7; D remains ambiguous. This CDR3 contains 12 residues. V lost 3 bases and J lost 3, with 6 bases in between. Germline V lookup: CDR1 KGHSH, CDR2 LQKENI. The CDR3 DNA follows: TGTGCCAGCTCACCTAGGAGCTACGAGCAGTACTTC. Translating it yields CASSPRSYEQYF.

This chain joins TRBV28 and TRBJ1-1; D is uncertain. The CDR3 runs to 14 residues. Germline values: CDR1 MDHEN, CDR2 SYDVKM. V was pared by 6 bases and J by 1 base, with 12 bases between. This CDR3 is CASRLPPRNTEAFF. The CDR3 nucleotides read TGTGCCAGCAGACTACCCCCAAGGAACACTGAAGCTTTCTTT.

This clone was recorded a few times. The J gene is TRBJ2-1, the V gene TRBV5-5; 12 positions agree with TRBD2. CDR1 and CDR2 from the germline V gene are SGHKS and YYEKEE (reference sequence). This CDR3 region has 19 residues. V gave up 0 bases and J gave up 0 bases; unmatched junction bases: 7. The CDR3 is CASSLASSGGAISYNEQFF. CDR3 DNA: TGTGCCAGCAGCTTGGCGTCTAGCGGGGGGGCCATCTCCTACAATGAGCAGTTCTTC.

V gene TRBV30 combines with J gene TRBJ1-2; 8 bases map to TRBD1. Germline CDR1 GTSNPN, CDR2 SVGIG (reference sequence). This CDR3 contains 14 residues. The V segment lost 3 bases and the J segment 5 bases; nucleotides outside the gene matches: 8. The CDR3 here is CAWSQGAQGYGYTF. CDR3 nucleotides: TGTGCCTGGAGCCAGGGGGCGCAAGGGTATGGCTACACCTTC.

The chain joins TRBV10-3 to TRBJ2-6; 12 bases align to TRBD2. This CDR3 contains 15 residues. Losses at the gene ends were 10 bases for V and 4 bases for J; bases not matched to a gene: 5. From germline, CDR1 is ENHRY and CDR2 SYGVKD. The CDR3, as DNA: TGTGCCAACCTAGCGGGAGGGCCAGGGGCCAACGTCCTGACTTTC. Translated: CANLAGGPGANVLTF.

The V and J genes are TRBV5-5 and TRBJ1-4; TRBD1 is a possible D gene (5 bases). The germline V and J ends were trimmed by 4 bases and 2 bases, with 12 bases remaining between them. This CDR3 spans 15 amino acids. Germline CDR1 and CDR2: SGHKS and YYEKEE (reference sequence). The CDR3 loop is CASSPRQGTNEKLFF. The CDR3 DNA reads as TGTGCCAGCAGCCCCCGTCAGGGTACTAATGAAAAACTGTTTTTT.

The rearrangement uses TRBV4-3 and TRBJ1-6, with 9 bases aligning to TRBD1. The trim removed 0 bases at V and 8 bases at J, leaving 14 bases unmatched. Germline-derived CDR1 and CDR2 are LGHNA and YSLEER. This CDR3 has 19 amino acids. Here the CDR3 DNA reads TGCGCCAGCAGCCAAGATCATCCCCCAAGACAGGGGGTGGATTCACCCCTCCACTTT. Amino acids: CASSQDHPPRQGVDSPLHF.

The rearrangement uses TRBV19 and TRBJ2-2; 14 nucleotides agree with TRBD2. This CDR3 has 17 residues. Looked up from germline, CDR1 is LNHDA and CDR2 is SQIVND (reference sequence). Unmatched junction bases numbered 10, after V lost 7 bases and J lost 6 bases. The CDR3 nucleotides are TGTGCCAGTACCAGACTAGCGGGGGGGCTTAAGTCCGGGGAGCTGTTTTTT. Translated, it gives CASTRLAGGLKSGELFF.

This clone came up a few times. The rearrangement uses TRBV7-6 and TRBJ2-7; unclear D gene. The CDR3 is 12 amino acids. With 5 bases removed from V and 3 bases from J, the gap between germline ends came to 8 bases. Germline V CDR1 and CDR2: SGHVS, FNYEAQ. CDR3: CASSPGGYEQYF. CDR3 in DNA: TGTGCCAGCAGCCCCGGCGGCTACGAGCAGTACTTC.

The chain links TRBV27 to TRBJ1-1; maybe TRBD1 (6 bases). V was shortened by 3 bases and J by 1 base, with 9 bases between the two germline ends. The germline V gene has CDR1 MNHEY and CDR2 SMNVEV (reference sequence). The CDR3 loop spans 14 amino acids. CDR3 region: CASSFLDRNTEAFF. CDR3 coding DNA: TGTGCCAGCAGTTTTCTGGACAGGAACACTGAAGCTTTCTTT.

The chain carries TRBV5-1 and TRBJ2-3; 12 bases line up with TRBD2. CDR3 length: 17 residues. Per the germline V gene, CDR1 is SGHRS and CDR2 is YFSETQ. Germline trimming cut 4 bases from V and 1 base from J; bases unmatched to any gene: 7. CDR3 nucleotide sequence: TGCGCCAGCAGCCCCCTAGCGGGAGGGGGTGGCACAGATACGCAGTATTTT. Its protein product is CASSPLAGGGGTDTQYF.

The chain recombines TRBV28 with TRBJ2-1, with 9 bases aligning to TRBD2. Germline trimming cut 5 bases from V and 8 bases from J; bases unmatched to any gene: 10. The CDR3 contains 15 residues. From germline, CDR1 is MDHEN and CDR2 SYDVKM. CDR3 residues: CASSGAAGGPDEQFF. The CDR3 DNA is TGTGCCAGCAGTGGGGCTGCGGGAGGGCCAGATGAGCAGTTCTTC.

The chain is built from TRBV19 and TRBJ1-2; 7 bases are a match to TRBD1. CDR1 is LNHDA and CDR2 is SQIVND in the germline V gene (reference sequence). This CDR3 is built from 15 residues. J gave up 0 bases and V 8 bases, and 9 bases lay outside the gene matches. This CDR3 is CASLPGQQTNYGYTF. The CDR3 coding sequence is TGTGCCAGTCTTCCGGGACAGCAAACTAACTATGGCTACACCTTC.